This T cell receptor (beta chain) was sequenced in a study of blood T cell repertoires in COVID-19. At the level of the study: Spain, Italy and the United States supplied samples that represented acute and convalescent COVID-19. The cDNA or gDNA used as material had been derived from T cells, B-cell-depleted T cells, or PBMCs.

Assay: immunoSEQ multiplex PCR; the TCRdb copy retains only in-frame clones and omits some. The repertoire holds about 60,000 clones, with about 90% as singletons. Deletions cut 0 bases from V and 11 bases from J, with 7 bases between. Germline CDR1 reads LNHNV; CDR2 reads YYDKDF (reference sequence). This CDR3 is 12 amino acids long. The source material was peripheral blood. The sequence came from a man aged 60 to 75 with acute or convalescent COVID-19. This rearrangement joins TRBV15 to TRBJ2-2; D possibly corresponds to TRBD2 (5 bases). The DNA of the CDR3 is TGTGCCACCAGCAGAGATCGGGGAGAGCTGTTTTTT. Amino acid sequence: CATSRDRGELFF.